Reported below is one T cell receptor beta chain. Its specific antigen is unknown. Inclusive of the bounding cysteine and phenylalanine, the CDR3 is 14 residues long. No DNA appears here. Sequences LNHDA (CDR1) and SQIVND (CDR2) are obtained from the germline V gene (reference sequence). The data were taken from a study of T cells expressing NK-cell markers (dated by TCRdb to between 2020 and 2021). About the investigation overall: In sorted CD3+CD56+NKG2C+, CD3+CD56+NKG2C- and CD3+CD56-NKG2C+ T-cell subsets from about eight donors, TCR beta-chain repertoires were profiled. Libraries were sequenced as 2 x 150 bp reads on Illumina HiSeq 2000/2500, MiSeq or NextSeq. The study sequenced eight donors, all healthy volunteers chosen at random: three men and five women. Among the eight sequenced donors, seven were HCMV-seropositive and one was HCMV-seronegative. Findings and caveats that apply to the study as a whole: Whether the expanded NKG2C-expressing T cell clones were specific for HCMV antigens was left unclear. In six donors, the dominant CD3+CD56+NKG2C+ clonotypes ranked among the top 10 CD8+ clonotypes, making up about 1.0-8% of CD8+ T cells. Those dominant clonotypes were again the most abundant among CD3+CD56-NKG2C+ cells in a handful of donors, at about 25-60.1%.

HCMV serostatus was determined by detecting HCMV-specific IgG in serum with a commercial ELISA kit. Peripheral blood mononuclear cells were isolated from blood by Ficoll density gradient centrifugation. Sequencing was performed on an Illumina HiSeq 2000. TCR beta cDNA libraries were prepared using 5'RACE template switching, which introduced a universal primer site and unique molecular identifiers. Synthesis of cDNA was primed from the TCR beta constant segment and was followed by two consecutive PCR amplification steps. As for the original processing: MIGEC was used to demultiplex reads and group reads by UMI, and MiTCR was used to assemble and quantify clonotypes. To remove erroneous sequences, TCR cDNA sequences were retained only when supported by two or more reads. The tcR package was used for downstream repertoire analysis, and clonotypes were matched across fractions by CDR3 nucleotide sequence plus V segment. Antigen specificity was annotated against VDJdb with VDJmatch, allowing one amino acid substitution in CDR3. With the reads reprocessed by TCRdb, a single entry stands for each CDR3 protein sequence and no DNA is reported. In this record, the V and J calls reflect TCRdb's handling and not the investigators' own analysis. The table for this sample shows around 180,000 distinct CDR3 sequences. Over 20% of the sample is taken by the ten largest.

Sequenced: blood T cells: a sorted CD56 or NKG2C T cell subset, CD4+ or CD8+ T cells, or bulk PBMC T cells (not recorded which). This clonotype was obtained from a man aged 18-69 years in good health. The sequence is built from TRBV19 and TRBJ2-4. For the CDR3, the sequence is CAIRKASAKNIQYF.